This T cell receptor (beta chain) was captured by sequencing in a study of regulatory T cells in long-lasting Graves disease (dated by TCRdb to 2020 to 2022). Background on the whole study: In the newly diagnosed Graves' disease group, patients had been taking antithyroid drugs for less than 3 months. The study took place in China and was registered as a clinical trial. A total of around 35 samples underwent TCR sequencing, from some 13 patients with persistent Graves' disease and 20 patients with newly diagnosed Graves' disease. This study used TCR sequencing and RNA sequencing of peripheral blood to compare persistent Graves' disease patients against newly diagnosed Graves' disease patients. Here is what the overall study found, with its caveats: Because the primary lesion, thyroid tissue, could not be accessed, the study looked at peripheral blood alone. Preferential use of TRBV28, TRBJ1-2 and TRBJ2-5 was observed in persistent disease, whereas TRBV20-1 and TRBJ2-1 were favored in newly diagnosed disease. Persistent patients shared more public clonotypes among themselves (more than 2,500) than newly diagnosed patients did (approximately 870). Only the TCR beta chain was sequenced and analyzed. The authors acknowledged the small sample size as a limitation that may reduce accuracy. Compared with newly diagnosed patients, patients with persistent Graves' disease had lower TCR Shannon entropy and fewer highly expanded clones, which suggests clonal expansion.

Library method: multiplex PCR. Sequencing took place on an Illumina HiSeq 4000. iRepertoire HTBI primers and Arm-PCR amplification of CDR3 regions were used to construct TCR beta libraries. PCR products were gel purified before sequencing. Per the authors' processing: Gene usage analysis of CDR3 amino acid clonotypes used the 60 to 75 TRBV and more than 13 TRBJ segments found across samples. Filtered high-quality paired reads were merged into contigs using COPE and FqMerger. BLAST was used to align contigs to IMGT TRBV, TRBD and TRBJ reference genes, and CDR3 was defined according to IMGT. Clonotypes above 0.1% frequency were classified as highly expanded clones. Shannon entropy was used to measure repertoire diversity, and the Gini coefficient was used to measure V-J evenness. A clonotype was considered public if more than one individual shared it. TCRdb reprocessed the public reads (quality trimming at Q25 with fastp, clone calling with MiXCR) and kept in-frame beta chains. Each CDR3 protein appears once, grouped with its most common genes and DNA. TCRdb assigned the V and J calls; the authors' analysis was not used. The sample table records 380,000 or so distinct CDR3 sequences; around 15% of these occur just once. The ten largest clones represent around 20% of the sample.

In this sample, this clonotype turned up many times. What this receptor recognizes is not known. No qualities accompany the bases; no much larger clone lies one base away. The CDR3 holds 14 amino acids from the cysteine to the phenylalanine. Only CDR3 DNA remains: 42 bases, in frame from the first base. Sequences DFQATT (CDR1) and SNEGSKA (CDR2) are obtained from the germline V gene (reference sequence). The trim is 5 bases for V and 6 bases for J, with a gap of 17 bases between the germline ends. The time point label, read with the paper, signifies: newly diagnosed GD, antithyroid drugs for less than 3 months. For both TCR sequencing and RNA sequencing, RNA was extracted from PBMCs using TRIzol. Graves' disease was diagnosed according to American Thyroid Association guidelines. The patients came from an endocrinology department in Xi'an, China. From each patient, about 9 milliliters of peripheral blood was collected into an EDTA anticoagulant tube. Ficoll Paque Plus density gradient separation was used to isolate PBMCs, and no additional T cell sorting was done. An Agilent 2100 Bioanalyzer and agarose gel were used to check RNA quality, and a NanoDrop 2000 was used to measure RNA concentration.

The same data also contributed to another study, on T cells in Graves' hyperthyroidism and ophthalmopathy. The second source states: Graves' hyperthyroidism was defined as stable when no progression to ophthalmopathy occurred over 18 months of follow-up. Hyperthyroidism patients were newly diagnosed, had a disease duration of under 2 months, and were aged 18 to 65 years. Patients with uncontrolled infections, other autoimmune diseases, pregnancy or lactation were excluded. Diagnoses relied on clinical symptoms, serum thyroxine and TRAb, thyroid ultrasound and orbital computed tomography. The first round of RT-PCR for the TCR CDR3 was performed with the HTBI primer set and the Qiagen OneStep RT-PCR kit. Most expanded thyroid clonotypes (frequency above 0.001) were also detected in blood, a finding suggesting that blood repertoires may reflect thyroid immune responses. In cross-validation, a model built on a 13 V-J signature told ophthalmopathy apart from stable hyperthyroidism with 85% to 90% sensitivity and around 81% specificity, and in testing the same model reached 80%/75%. During validation, the model predicted progression to ophthalmopathy a median of roughly 7.1 months ahead of onset, with almost 71% sensitivity and almost 75% specificity. A discovery cohort of about 96 patients, approximately 44 with Graves' ophthalmopathy and fewer than 65 with stable Graves' hyperthyroidism, was used to find distinguishing TCR V-J signatures. Whether ophthalmopathy could be predicted prospectively was tested in an independent validation cohort made up of roughly 20 hyperthyroidism patients plus 17 patients who later progressed to ophthalmopathy. The approximately 98 discovery patients were randomly divided into training and test sets at a 7:3 ratio. The study also compared thyroid tissue and blood T-cell repertoires from about six Graves' hyperthyroidism patients. After sampling, hyperthyroidism patients received methimazole starting at 30 mg daily, and ophthalmopathy patients received high-dose intravenous methylprednisolone. A second multiplex PCR round built the libraries, followed by size selection and purification. Paired-end sequencing of the libraries was performed with 100 bp reads on an Illumina HiSeq2000. SOAPnuke was used to process the raw data, throwing out any read that contained adapters or uncalled bases, had a mean Phred below 15, or lacked an exact constant-primer or identifier match. High-quality paired reads were merged with COPE v1.2.5, and unique nucleotide sequences were defined as clonotypes. MiTCR v1.1 was used to align clonotypes to the IMGT TRBV, TRBD and TRBJ reference segments. The analysis was restricted to V-J combinations with a frequency above 0.0001, which together covered about 99% of the repertoires. The TCS score was defined as the ratio of F50 (clonal expansion) to E x V (chaos), calculated using BLOSUM62-based TCRdist between CDR3 peptides within each V-J. Welch's t-statistics and random forest reduced fewer than 550 V-J features to roughly 13, which were used in a naive Bayes classifier (R e1071). No statistical method was used to fix the sample size in advance, and group allocation was not hidden from the investigators. TCR Vbeta CDR3 sequencing of 120 to 150 peripheral blood samples (approximately 44 ophthalmopathy, over 70 hyperthyroidism and approximately 17 progressor patients) is reported in the paper.

This material consisted of peripheral blood mononuclear cells (PBMCs), taken at new diagnosis, from a patient treated with antithyroid drugs. This clonotype was obtained from a woman between 18 and 30 years old with Graves disease. Donor details come from another sample of the same person, matched by shared clones. The sequence is built from TRBV20-1 and TRBJ1-5; 6 matching bases give a weak D call of TRBD1. The nucleotide sequence is TGCAGTGCTCCCCCACAGGGTACGGGTCAGCCCCAGCATTTT. The encoded protein is CSAPPQGTGQPQHF.